Below, 21 T cell receptor beta chains from the same sample are listed, as sequenced in a study of blood T cells in healthy people across ages. The second PCR ran roughly 6 to 11 cycles with a sample-barcoded 5' primer and J-beta primers. TCRdb used MiXCR to reprocess the 5' RACE reads, holding one entry per CDR3 protein. Among 270,000 or so distinct CDR3 sequences listed, roughly 29% were seen once. Material: blood. The receptors originated from a woman in her seventies in good health.

This clonotype was seen a few times. The rearrangement joins TRBV28 to TRBJ2-7, with D possibly matching TRBD2 (7 bases). CDR1 and CDR2 (germline): MDHEN, SYDVKM. This CDR3 spans 14 amino acids. V shed 3 bases and J shed 7 bases, with 16 bases lying between them. CDR3 DNA sequence: TGTGCCAGCAGTTTCTCCTCGGGGGGCGGAGAGCAGTACTTC. This sequence encodes CASSFSSGGGEQYF.

This clonotype has more than one count but fewer than ten. The gene calls are TRBV18 and TRBJ2-7; 8 nucleotides match TRBD2. V shed 2 bases and J 6 bases; nucleotides not matched to a gene: 6. CDR1 is KGHSH, CDR2 LQKENI, per germline. CDR3 length: 14 amino acids. CDR3 in amino acids: CASSPAGLAFEQYF. CDR3 DNA: TGTGCCAGCTCACCAGCAGGACTAGCCTTCGAGCAGTACTTC.

This CDR3 reads CASSFFSAEGYTF. CDR3 nucleotide sequence: TGCGCCAGCAGCTTTTTTTCAGCAGAGGGCTACACCTTC. This chain connects TRBV5-1 to TRBJ1-2; D call uncertain. Between the trimmed V and J ends, which lost 2 bases and 8 bases, there was a span of 13 bases. Germline V gene lookup returns CDR1 SGHRS and CDR2 YFSETQ. This CDR3 comprises 13 residues.

This clonotype was observed many times. This chain links TRBV29-1 with TRBJ2-7, with D possibly matching TRBD1 (5 bases). The CDR3 spans 13 residues. The V gene lost 6 bases and the J gene lost 1 base, with 13 bases spanning the gap. Germline CDR1 SQVTM, CDR2 ANQGSEA. The CDR3 coding sequence is TGCAGCGTCTCCATACAGGTATCCTACGAGCAGTACTTC. It codes for CSVSIQVSYEQYF.

This clonotype was seen a few times. The chain carries TRBV6-5 and TRBJ2-5; D might be TRBD1 or TRBD2, each matching 5 bases. The last part of the DNA fits TRBJ2-1 better; the J call may be wrong. The CDR3 extends over 15 amino acids. Germline CDR1 is MNHEY and CDR2 is SVGAGI. The CDR3 here is CASSVGQGDYNEQFF. The CDR3 nucleotides are TGTGCCAGCTCCGTCGGGCAGGGAGACTACAATGAGCAGTTCTTC.

This chain links TRBV12-3 or TRBV12-4 with TRBJ2-7, with 8 bases fitting TRBD2. V was clipped by 6 bases and J by 2 bases; unmatched bases: 9. The CDR3 is made up of 15 amino acids. The CDR3 sequence is CASSQTGGSAYEQYF. The CDR3, as DNA: TGTGCCAGCAGCCAAACGGGGGGGTCGGCCTACGAGCAGTACTTC.

The J gene is TRBJ2-5, the V gene TRBV7-9; D is possibly TRBD2 (6 bases). V shed 8 bases and J shed 7 bases, with 23 bases lying between them. This CDR3 has 15 residues. Germline CDR1 and CDR2: SEHNR and FQNEAQ (reference sequence). CDR3 nucleotides: TGTGCCAGCGCGCGGGGCTCTAAGGGGTCGGGGACCCAGTACTTC. This translates into CASARGSKGSGTQYF. Drawing the rest from reference TRBV7-9 and TRBJ2-5, the complete variable domain is DTGVSQNPRHKITKRGQNVTFRCDPISEHNRLYWYRQTLGQGPEFLTYFQNEAQLEKSRLLSDRFSAERPKGSFSTLEIQRTEQGDSAMYLCASARGSKGSGTQYFGPGTRLLVL.

The chain couples TRBV5-1 to TRBJ2-3; TRBD1 is a possible D gene (6 bases). Deletions cut 0 bases from V and 4 bases from J, with 15 bases between. Per the germline V gene, CDR1 is SGHRS and CDR2 is YFSETQ. There are 16 residues in the CDR3. The CDR3 DNA is TGCGCCAGCAGCTTGGTAGCCCGACAGGTACCAGATACGCAGTATTTT. This gives the protein CASSLVARQVPDTQYF.

This clonotype was detected many times. V gene TRBV3-1 combines with J gene TRBJ2-6; no firm D call. The CDR3 sequence is 15 residues long. CDR1 is LGHDT and CDR2 is YNNKEL in the germline V gene (reference sequence). V was clipped by 4 bases and J by 0 bases, with 7 bases between them. The CDR3, as DNA: TGTGCCAGCAGCCGACCTAGCTCTGGGGCCAACGTCCTGACTTTC. Residues: CASSRPSSGANVLTF. Supplemented by reference TRBV3-1 and TRBJ2-6, the full variable domain reads DTAVSQTPKYLVTQMGNDKSIKCEQNLGHDTMYWYKQDSKKFLKIMFSYNNKELIINETVPNRFSPKSPDKAHLNLHINSLELGDSAVYFCASSRPSSGANVLTFGAGSRLTVL.

The gene calls are TRBV20-1 and TRBJ2-1; TRBD2 agrees at 14 bases. The CDR3 covers 17 residues. The ends lost 2 bases at V and 7 bases at J; junction bases unmatched: 10. CDR1 and CDR2 (germline): DFQATT, SNEGSKA (reference sequence). CDR3 DNA: TGCAGTGCTAGACCCTTACCGGGACTAGCGGGAGTGAATGAGCAGTTCTTC. Translation: CSARPLPGLAGVNEQFF.

Turning to this clonotype: Germline and junction disagree at one end, which may indicate a read error. V and J are TRBV20-1 and TRBJ1-1; 7 bases are a match to TRBD1. Looked up from germline, CDR1 is DFQATT and CDR2 is SNEGSKA (reference sequence). This CDR3 has 14 residues. CDR3 in amino acids: CSASPTGMNTEAFF. For the CDR3, the DNA is TGCAGTGCTAGCCCGACAGGGATGAACACCGAAGCTTTCTTT.

The V and J genes are TRBV2 and TRBJ1-2, with 7 bases that match TRBD1. This CDR3 has 13 amino acids. The germline gives CDR1 SNHLY, CDR2 FYNNEI. The V segment lost 6 bases and the J segment 4 bases; nucleotides outside the gene matches: 5. In nucleotides, the CDR3 is TGTGCCAGCAGCCTGGGACAGCGCTATGGCTACACCTTC. Protein sequence: CASSLGQRYGYTF.

This rearrangement joins TRBV5-4 to TRBJ2-5; tentatively, D is TRBD2 (6 bases). V was cut by 4 bases and J by 0 bases, with 22 bases left in between. The CDR3 covers 18 residues. Germline V gene sequence: CDR1 SGHNT, CDR2 YYREEE (reference sequence). The CDR3 reads CASSAPGGGIRYQETQYF. The CDR3 DNA sequence: TGTGCCAGCAGCGCCCCAGGTGGGGGGATAAGGTACCAAGAGACCCAGTACTTC. Drawing the rest from reference TRBV5-4 and TRBJ2-5, the complete variable domain is ETGVTQSPTHLIKTRGQQVTLRCSSQSGHNTVSWYQQALGQGPQFIFQYYREEENGRGNFPPRFSGLQFPNYSSELNVNALELDDSALYLCASSAPGGGIRYQETQYFGPGTRLLVL.

The chain uses TRBV6-2 or TRBV6-3 and TRBJ2-5; 8 nucleotides line up with TRBD1. Trimming took 5 bases from V and 5 from J; bases not matched to a gene: 10. The germline V gene encodes CDR1 MNHEY and CDR2 SVGEGT. CDR3 length equals 15 residues. CDR3 sequence: CASSDRTGSTETQYF. For the CDR3, the DNA is TGTGCCAGCAGTGACCGGACAGGGTCGACGGAGACCCAGTACTTC.

The chain employs TRBV29-1 and TRBJ2-2; a weak D match, TRBD2 (6 bases). The V end lost 2 bases, the J end lost 4 bases, and 14 bases lay between the germline ends. The CDR3 is made up of 15 amino acids. Looked up from germline, CDR1 is SQVTM and CDR2 is ANQGSEA. The CDR3 region is CSVELMRERTGELFF. For the CDR3, the DNA is TGCAGCGTTGAATTAATGCGGGAACGCACCGGGGAGCTGTTTTTT.

The rearrangement joins TRBV7-2 to TRBJ2-3; 7 bases match TRBD2. Germline CDR1 SGHTA, CDR2 FQGNSA. The CDR3 has 15 residues. Trimming cost V 3 bases and J 0 bases; bases outside gene matches: 3. CDR3 region: CASSFGGSSTDTQYF. The CDR3 DNA sequence: TGTGCCAGCAGCTTCGGCGGGAGTAGCACAGATACGCAGTATTTT. The full variable domain, with the rest looked up from reference TRBV7-2 and TRBJ2-3, is GAGVSQSPSNKVTEKGKDVELRCDPISGHTALYWYRQSLGQGLEFLIYFQGNSAPDKSGLPSDRFSAERTGGSVSTLTIQRTQQEDSAVYLCASSFGGSSTDTQYFGPGTRLTVL.

This clonotype was detected only a few times. The gene calls are TRBV28 and TRBJ2-6, with TRBD2 as a possible D gene (5 bases). CDR3 length: 19 residues. Germline CDR1 MDHEN, CDR2 SYDVKM. V was clipped by 2 bases and J by 4 bases, with 21 bases between them. The CDR3 DNA follows: TGTGCCAGCAGTTTAGGGTCCCACTTGGGAGTGTCCGGGGCCAACGTCCTGACTTTC. Translated: CASSLGSHLGVSGANVLTF.

The V and J genes are TRBV19 and TRBJ2-5; TRBD1 matches 8 bases. CDR1 LNHDA and CDR2 SQIVND come from the germline V gene (reference sequence). The CDR3 sequence is 12 residues long. After removal of 4 bases from V and 11 bases from J, the junction contained 6 bases not matched to a gene. CDR3 amino acids: CASSNRGMEQYF. The CDR3 DNA sequence: TGTGCCAGTAGTAACAGGGGGATGGAGCAGTACTTC.

The chain employs TRBV28 and TRBJ2-5; D is unresolved. The J call may be mistaken, given a closer DNA end match to TRBJ2-1. The CDR3 totals 14 residues. CDR1 MDHEN and CDR2 SYDVKM come from the germline V gene. In DNA, the CDR3 is TGTGCCAGCAAACTCACCCCGGGTAACAATGAGCAGTTCTTC. Protein product: CASKLTPGNNEQFF.

This clonotype has a handful of counts. This sequence joins TRBV2 and TRBJ2-4; TRBD1 is a possible D gene (5 bases). This CDR3 spans 15 amino acids. Germline V gives CDR1 SNHLY, CDR2 FYNNEI. Between the trimmed V and J ends, which lost 8 bases and 2 bases, there was a span of 16 bases. The CDR3 region is CASALQGGTKNIQYF. The CDR3 nucleotides read TGTGCCAGCGCGCTCCAGGGTGGGACCAAAAACATTCAGTACTTC.

This clonotype occurred many times. The J gene is TRBJ2-5, the V gene TRBV3-1, with D possibly being TRBD2 (6 bases). Germline V gene lookup returns CDR1 LGHDT and CDR2 YNNKEL (reference sequence). This CDR3 has 16 residues. The ends were cut back, 5 bases at V and 4 bases at J, with 20 bases in the middle. The DNA for the CDR3 is TGTGCCAGCAGCTTTCGCTTCAGCGGGCCCGGAGAGACCCAGTACTTC. Its protein product is CASSFRFSGPGETQYF.